This T cell receptor (beta chain) is drawn from a study of blood T cells in healthy people across ages. Through a sample-barcoded 5' primer and a J-beta primer mix, a second PCR was run for 7 to 11 cycles. TCRdb called the 5' RACE reads again in MiXCR, with one record for every CDR3 protein. The data hold about 1.8 million distinct CDR3 sequences, with roughly 49% observed a single time. This CDR3 is 12 amino acids long. Trimming left V 2 bases short and J 6 bases short, with 2 bases between. Per germline, CDR1 MNHEY and CDR2 SVGEGT. V is TRBV6-2 or TRBV6-3 and J is TRBJ2-6; D ambiguous. Sequencing was performed on blood. This TCR came from a woman aged 40 to 49 in good health. DNA for the CDR3: TGTGCCAGCAGTTACGTGGCCAACGTCCTGACTTTC. Its translation: CASSYVANVLTF.